Presented here are 24 T cell receptor beta chains from one specimen sequenced in a study of immune evolution from preneoplasia to lung adenocarcinoma. Clones were read by immunoSEQ multiplex PCR, and TCRdb kept only the in-frame ones, dropping some. The data contain about 4,500 clones, roughly 87% of them singletons. Sequenced input: FFPE invasive lung adenocarcinoma tissue. Source of these receptors: a person in their fifties or sixties with lung adenocarcinoma.

This chain connects TRBV5-1 to TRBJ1-5; D gene uncertain. Germline loops: CDR1 SGHRS, CDR2 YFSETQ. The CDR3 totals 14 residues. Trimming stripped 0 bases from V and 9 bases from J, with 13 bases between. CDR3 sequence (DNA): TGCGCCAGCAGCTTGGCAGGAAGGACCTCGCCCCAGCATTTT. This encodes CASSLAGRTSPQHF. Looking up the rest from reference TRBV5-1 and TRBJ1-5 gives the full variable domain: KAGVTQTPRYLIKTRGQQVTLSCSPISGHRSVSWYQQTPGQGLQFLFEYFSETQRNKGNFPGRFSGRQFSNSRSEMNVSTLELGDSALYLCASSLAGRTSPQHFGDGTRLSIL.

This clone appeared a single time. The chain joins TRBV7-9 to TRBJ1-5; TRBD1 might be the D (5 bases). CDR3 length: 15 residues. The germline V gene has CDR1 SEHNR and CDR2 FQNEAQ (reference sequence). Deletions cut 6 bases from V and 2 bases from J, with 14 bases between. The CDR3 DNA follows: TGTGCCAGCAGTTCAGGGACTTTTGGCAATCAGCCCCAGCATTTT. It translates to CASSSGTFGNQPQHF. The full variable domain, rest sourced from reference TRBV7-9 and TRBJ1-5, is DTGVSQNPRHKITKRGQNVTFRCDPISEHNRLYWYRQTLGQGPEFLTYFQNEAQLEKSRLLSDRFSAERPKGSFSTLEIQRTEQGDSAMYLCASSSGTFGNQPQHFGDGTRLSIL.

Here the CDR3 reads CASSERSRDNEQFF. The CDR3 DNA is TGTGCCAGCAGTGAACGAAGCAGGGATAATGAGCAGTTCTTC. V usage is TRBV6-1 and J usage is TRBJ2-1, with D possibly being TRBD1 (5 bases). Germline CDR1 reads MNHNS; CDR2 reads SASEGT. CDR3 size: 14 residues. V shed 2 bases and J shed 7 bases, with 12 bases lying between them.

The rearrangement joins TRBV7-9 to TRBJ2-7; 8 positions match TRBD1. The CDR3 is 15 residues long. The germline CDR1 and CDR2 sequences are SEHNR and FQNEAQ (reference sequence). V lost 4 bases to trimming and J lost 1 base; unmatched junction nucleotides: 6. In DNA, the CDR3 is TGTGCCAGCAGCTCGACAGGGGCCGGTTCCTACGAGCAGTACTTC. Its translation: CASSSTGAGSYEQYF.

The chain uses TRBV9 and TRBJ2-2; weak D call: TRBD2 (5 bases). Germline V gene lookup returns CDR1 SGDLS and CDR2 YYNGEE. The V and J ends lost 0 bases and 10 bases respectively, with 13 bases between them. This CDR3 has 14 amino acids. CDR3: CASSVGDYVEELFF. Written as DNA, the CDR3 is TGTGCCAGCAGCGTAGGCGACTATGTAGAGGAGCTGTTTTTT.

The genes are TRBV11-1 and TRBJ2-3, with D possibly being TRBD2 (6 bases). Trimming removed 1 base from V and 0 bases from J, with 8 bases in between. CDR3 size: 15 residues. Germline V gene data show CDR1 as SGHAT and CDR2 as FQDESV (reference sequence). CDR3 DNA: TGTGCCAGCAGCTTAGGGGAGGATAGCACAGATACGCAGTATTTT. It specifies CASSLGEDSTDTQYF.

This clone was counted a single time. The chain employs TRBV20-1 and TRBJ1-1; D is unclear. With 0 bases removed from V and 7 bases from J, the gap between germline ends came to 6 bases. The V gene's germline CDR1 is DFQATT and CDR2 SNEGSKA (reference sequence). This CDR3 contains 11 residues. CDR3 protein: CSARDYSEAFF. The CDR3 DNA follows: TGCAGTGCTAGAGATTACAGTGAAGCTTTCTTT.

This sequence joins TRBV29-1 and TRBJ2-2; D might be TRBD1 (6 bases). V was shortened by 6 bases and J by 4 bases, with 9 bases between the two germline ends. The germline CDR1 and CDR2 sequences are SQVTM and ANQGSEA. This CDR3 comprises 12 residues. The CDR3 region is CSVARGTGELFF. Here the CDR3 DNA reads TGCAGCGTGGCCAGGGGCACCGGGGAGCTGTTTTTT.

V and J are TRBV29-1 and TRBJ1-2; tentative D call: TRBD1 (5 bases). The ends were cut back, 4 bases at V and 6 bases at J, with 12 bases in the middle. Germline V gene data show CDR1 as SQVTM and CDR2 as ANQGSEA. The CDR3 is made up of 12 amino acids. DNA of the CDR3: TGCAGCGTTGCCAGGGTGGGCGATGGCTACACCTTC. It codes for CSVARVGDGYTF.

The V and J genes are TRBV30 and TRBJ1-1; TRBD1 matches at 8 bases. Germline V gives CDR1 GTSNPN, CDR2 SVGIG (reference sequence). The CDR3 totals 11 residues. Trimming cost V 6 bases and J 7 bases; bases outside gene matches: 4. DNA for the CDR3: TGTGCCTGTAACAGGGGGGGTGAAGCTTTCTTT. It codes for CACNRGGEAFF.

The rearrangement links TRBV5-8 to TRBJ2-7; 7 nucleotides match TRBD1. J gave up 6 bases and V 1 base, and 10 bases lay outside the gene matches. CDR3 size: 15 residues. Germline loops: CDR1 SGHTS, CDR2 YDEGEE. In nucleotides, the CDR3 is TGTGCCAGCAGCTTGTCCGACCGGGACAGACGCGAGCAGTACTTC. It codes for CASSLSDRDRREQYF.

The chain has TRBV28 and TRBJ2-4; D not certain. The ends were cut back, 6 bases at V and 5 bases at J, with 5 bases in the middle. This CDR3 is 11 amino acids long. Per the germline V gene, CDR1 is MDHEN and CDR2 is SYDVKM. The CDR3 loop reads CASRTENIQYF. The CDR3 region has the DNA TGTGCCAGCAGGACGGAAAACATTCAGTACTTC. Filled out from reference TRBV28 and TRBJ2-4, the complete variable domain reads DVKVTQSSRYLVKRTGEKVFLECVQDMDHENMFWYRQDPGLGLRLIYFSYDVKMKEKGDIPEGYSVSREKKERFSLILESASTNQTSMYLCASRTENIQYFGAGTRLSVL.

The rearrangement joins TRBV4-1 to TRBJ1-4, with D uncertain. CDR1 and CDR2 from the germline V gene are MGHRA and YSYEKL. This CDR3 is built from 15 residues. V was clipped by 1 base and J by 0 bases, with 6 bases between them. CDR3 amino acids: CASSQAHPTNEKLFF. DNA of the CDR3: TGCGCCAGCAGCCAAGCGCACCCAACTAATGAAAAACTGTTTTTT.

The chain recombines TRBV20-1 with TRBJ2-7, with TRBD2 identical over 9 bases. The trim removed 3 bases at V and 11 bases at J, leaving 2 bases unmatched. The germline V gene has CDR1 DFQATT and CDR2 SNEGSKA (reference sequence). The CDR3 contains 10 residues. The CDR3 nucleotides are TGCAGTGCTAGTTCTAGCGGGGAGTACTTC. It translates to CSASSSGEYF.

The V gene is TRBV5-1, the J gene TRBJ1-1; D is ambiguous. The V end lost 4 bases, the J end lost 0 bases, and 19 bases lay between the germline ends. The CDR3 totals 17 residues. Germline lookup yields CDR1 SGHRS and CDR2 YFSETQ. This chain's CDR3 is CASSADPLPLLNTEAFF. In DNA form, the CDR3 reads TGCGCCAGCAGCGCCGACCCTCTGCCTCTATTGAACACTGAAGCTTTCTTT.

This clone was seen just once. Relative to the germline gene, one junction end is altered; a read error may explain this. The rearrangement joins TRBV4-3 to TRBJ2-2; D gene unclear. This CDR3 is built from 12 residues. The germline V gene encodes CDR1 LGHNA and CDR2 YSLEER. The CDR3 bases are TGCGCCAGCAGCCAGTCAGACGGGCAGCTGTTTTTT. This sequence encodes CASSQSDGQLFF.

This clone has a handful of counts. V and J are TRBV19 and TRBJ1-2; TRBD1 agrees at 7 bases. The trim removed 4 bases at V and 4 bases at J, leaving 0 bases unmatched. The CDR3 contains 12 residues. Germline CDR1 and CDR2: LNHDA and SQIVND (reference sequence). The CDR3 coding sequence is TGTGCCAGTAGTACAGGGGGCTATGGCTACACCTTC. This sequence encodes CASSTGGYGYTF.

The rearrangement links TRBV4-2 to TRBJ2-3; D gene unclear. The CDR3 has 12 amino acids. V lost 8 bases and J 2 bases, leaving 8 bases between the germline ends. Germline V lookup: CDR1 LGHNA, CDR2 YNFKEQ. CDR3 in amino acids: CASSRVTDTQYF. DNA for the CDR3: TGTGCCAGCTCACGAGTCACAGATACGCAGTATTTT.

This chain links TRBV5-4 with TRBJ1-2, with D tentatively TRBD1 (5 bases). CDR1 SGHNT and CDR2 YYREEE come from the germline V gene (reference sequence). The length of the CDR3 is 14 residues. The V end lost 3 bases, the J end lost 6 bases, and 15 bases lay between the germline ends. CDR3 amino acids: CASSSTGGGHGYTF. The CDR3 DNA reads TGTGCCAGCAGCTCCACTGGGGGGGGTCATGGCTACACCTTC.

As DNA, the CDR3 is TGTGCCAGCAGCGCATGGGCGGGAGGCCCCGATACGCAGTATTTT. Amino acids: CASSAWAGGPDTQYF. V and J are TRBV9 and TRBJ2-3, with 8 bases lining up with TRBD2. The CDR3 runs to 15 residues. V trimming: 3 bases; J trimming: 6 bases; junction bases outside the gene matches: 9. Germline V gene lookup returns CDR1 SGDLS and CDR2 YYNGEE.

The chain carries TRBV28 and TRBJ2-1, with D tentatively TRBD1 (6 bases). Germline V gene sequence: CDR1 MDHEN, CDR2 SYDVKM. The CDR3 is 16 amino acids. V lost 2 bases, J lost 10 bases, and 21 bases lay in between. The CDR3 loop reads CASSLVGRTDSSEQFF. The CDR3 coding sequence is TGTGCCAGCAGTTTAGTCGGACGGACAGACAGCTCGGAGCAGTTCTTC. Together with reference TRBV28 and TRBJ2-1, the CDR3 gives the full variable domain: DVKVTQSSRYLVKRTGEKVFLECVQDMDHENMFWYRQDPGLGLRLIYFSYDVKMKEKGDIPEGYSVSREKKERFSLILESASTNQTSMYLCASSLVGRTDSSEQFFGPGTRLTVL.

The CDR3 sequence: CASTGSGGNQPQHF. The CDR3 DNA sequence: TGTGCCTCCACCGGGTCAGGGGGAAATCAGCCCCAGCATTTT. The J gene is TRBJ1-5, the V gene TRBV30; 7 positions match TRBD1. This CDR3 has 14 residues. The junction had 10 bases not matched to a gene; V was cut back by 7 bases and J by 4 bases. Germline CDR1 and CDR2: GTSNPN and SVGIG (reference sequence). Supplemented by reference TRBV30 and TRBJ1-5, the full variable domain reads SQTIHQWPATLVQPVGSPLSLECTVEGTSNPNLYWYRQAAGRGLQLLFYSVGIGQISSEVPQNLSASRPQDRQFILSSKKLLLSDSGFYLCASTGSGGNQPQHFGDGTRLSIL.

This clone was counted a single time. The chain carries TRBV5-1 and TRBJ2-1, with D possibly TRBD2 on 5 matching bases. V gave up 5 bases and J gave up 11 bases, with 14 bases separating them. From germline, CDR1 is SGHRS and CDR2 YFSETQ. CDR3 length: 12 residues. The DNA of the CDR3 is TGCGCCAGCAGGACGCGGGCCGGGCAGCAGTTCTTC. Its protein is CASRTRAGQQFF.

This clone was observed once. This chain connects TRBV30 to TRBJ1-2; 7 bases align to TRBD1. This CDR3 has 14 residues. Per the germline V gene, CDR1 is GTSNPN and CDR2 is SVGIG (reference sequence). The V and J ends lost 2 bases and 4 bases, in that order; junction bases with no gene match: 7. The CDR3 nucleotides read TGTGCCTGGAGTACAGGGGACTCGTCCTATGGCTACACCTTC. Residues: CAWSTGDSSYGYTF.